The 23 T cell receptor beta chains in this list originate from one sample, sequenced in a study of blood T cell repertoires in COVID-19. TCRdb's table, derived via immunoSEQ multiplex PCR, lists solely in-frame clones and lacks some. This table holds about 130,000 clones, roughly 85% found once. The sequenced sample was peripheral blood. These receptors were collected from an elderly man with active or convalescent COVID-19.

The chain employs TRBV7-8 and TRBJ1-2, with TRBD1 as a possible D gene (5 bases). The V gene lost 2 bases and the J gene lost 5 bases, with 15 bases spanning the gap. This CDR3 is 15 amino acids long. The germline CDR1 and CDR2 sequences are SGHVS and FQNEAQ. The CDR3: CASSLTAAGQYGYTF. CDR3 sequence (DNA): TGTGCCAGCAGCTTAACGGCGGCAGGGCAATATGGCTACACCTTC.

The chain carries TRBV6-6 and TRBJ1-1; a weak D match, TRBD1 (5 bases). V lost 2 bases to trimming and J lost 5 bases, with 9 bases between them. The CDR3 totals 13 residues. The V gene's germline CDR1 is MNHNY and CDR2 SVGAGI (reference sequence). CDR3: CASSYRGSTEAFF. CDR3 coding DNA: TGTGCCAGCAGTTACAGGGGAAGTACTGAAGCTTTCTTT.

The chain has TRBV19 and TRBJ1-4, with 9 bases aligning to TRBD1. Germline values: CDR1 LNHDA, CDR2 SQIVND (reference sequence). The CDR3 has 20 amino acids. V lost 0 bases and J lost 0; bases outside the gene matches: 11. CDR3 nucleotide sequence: TGTGCCAGTAGTATAGATCTCGTAGGGACAGGGACTTCAACTAATGAAAAACTGTTTTTT. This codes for CASSIDLVGTGTSTNEKLFF.

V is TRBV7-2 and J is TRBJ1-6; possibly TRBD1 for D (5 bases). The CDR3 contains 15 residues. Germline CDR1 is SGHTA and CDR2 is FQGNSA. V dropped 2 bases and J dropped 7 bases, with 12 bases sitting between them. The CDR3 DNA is TGTGCCAGCAGCTTATTGGGGCAGGGAAATTCACCCCTCCACTTT. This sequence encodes CASSLLGQGNSPLHF.

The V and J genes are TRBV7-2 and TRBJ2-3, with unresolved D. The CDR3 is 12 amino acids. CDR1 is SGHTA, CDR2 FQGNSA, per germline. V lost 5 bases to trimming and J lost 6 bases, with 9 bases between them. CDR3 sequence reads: CASSINGDTQYF. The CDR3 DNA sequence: TGTGCCAGCAGCATAAACGGGGATACGCAGTATTTT.

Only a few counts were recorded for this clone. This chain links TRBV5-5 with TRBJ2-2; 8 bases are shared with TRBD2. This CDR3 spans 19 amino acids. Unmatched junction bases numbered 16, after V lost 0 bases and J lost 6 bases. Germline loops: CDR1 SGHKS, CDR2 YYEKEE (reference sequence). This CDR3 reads CASSLGSGAANLLSGELFF. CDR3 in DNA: TGTGCCAGCAGCTTGGGTAGCGGGGCGGCAAATCTATTGTCCGGGGAGCTGTTTTTT.

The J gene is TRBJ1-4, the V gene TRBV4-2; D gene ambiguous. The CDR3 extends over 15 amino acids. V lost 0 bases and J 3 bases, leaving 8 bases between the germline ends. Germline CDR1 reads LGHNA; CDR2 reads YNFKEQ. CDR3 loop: CASSQERIPNEKLFF. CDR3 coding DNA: TGTGCCAGCAGCCAAGAGAGGATACCTAATGAAAAACTGTTTTTT.

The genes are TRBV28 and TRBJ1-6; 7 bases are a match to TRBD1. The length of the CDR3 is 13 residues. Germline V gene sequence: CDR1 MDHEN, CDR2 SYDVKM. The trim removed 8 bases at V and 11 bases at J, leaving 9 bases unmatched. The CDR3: CASLGNRGPPLHF. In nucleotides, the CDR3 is TGTGCCAGCTTGGGGAACAGGGGTCCACCCCTCCACTTT.

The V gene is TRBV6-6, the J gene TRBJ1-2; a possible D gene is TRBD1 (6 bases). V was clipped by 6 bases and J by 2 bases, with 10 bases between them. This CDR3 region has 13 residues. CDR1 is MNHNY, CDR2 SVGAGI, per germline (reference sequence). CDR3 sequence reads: CASRTGTNYGYTF. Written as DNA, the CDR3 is TGTGCCAGCAGAACCGGGACAAACTATGGCTACACCTTC.

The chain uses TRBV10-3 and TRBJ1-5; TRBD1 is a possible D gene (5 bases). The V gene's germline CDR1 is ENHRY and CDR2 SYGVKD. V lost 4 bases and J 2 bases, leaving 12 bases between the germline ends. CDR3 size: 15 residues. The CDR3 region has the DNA TGTGCCATCAGTGCCCTGGGGCAGGGCAATCAGCCCCAGCATTTT. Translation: CAISALGQGNQPQHF.

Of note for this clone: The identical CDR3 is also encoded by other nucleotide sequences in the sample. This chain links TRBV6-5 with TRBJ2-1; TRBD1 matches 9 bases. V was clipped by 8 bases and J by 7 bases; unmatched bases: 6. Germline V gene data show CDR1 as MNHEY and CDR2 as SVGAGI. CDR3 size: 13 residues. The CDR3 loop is CASGTGRKNEQFF. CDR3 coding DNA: TGTGCCAGCGGGACAGGGAGGAAAAATGAGCAGTTCTTC.

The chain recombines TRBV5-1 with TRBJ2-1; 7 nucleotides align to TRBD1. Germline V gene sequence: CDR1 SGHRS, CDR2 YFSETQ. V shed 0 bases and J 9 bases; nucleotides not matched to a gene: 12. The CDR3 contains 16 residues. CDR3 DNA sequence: TGCGCCAGCAGCTTGGGGGACAGTGGGTTTATTAGTGAGCAGTTCTTC. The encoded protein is CASSLGDSGFISEQFF.

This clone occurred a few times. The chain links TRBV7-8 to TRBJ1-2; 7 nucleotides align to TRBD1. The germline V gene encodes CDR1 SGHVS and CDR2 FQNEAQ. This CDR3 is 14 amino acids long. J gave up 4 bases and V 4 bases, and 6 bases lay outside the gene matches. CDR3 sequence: CASSSDREPYGYTF. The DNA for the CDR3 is TGTGCCAGCAGCTCTGACAGGGAGCCCTATGGCTACACCTTC.

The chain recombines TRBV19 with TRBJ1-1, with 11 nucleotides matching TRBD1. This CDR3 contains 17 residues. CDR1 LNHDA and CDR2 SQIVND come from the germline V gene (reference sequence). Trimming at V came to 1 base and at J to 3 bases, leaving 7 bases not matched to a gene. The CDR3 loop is CASSIGGTGGGYTEAFF. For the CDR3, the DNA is TGTGCCAGTAGTATAGGGGGGACAGGGGGAGGTTACACTGAAGCTTTCTTT. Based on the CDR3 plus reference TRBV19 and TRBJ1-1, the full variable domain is DGGITQSPKYLFRKEGQNVTLSCEQNLNHDAMYWYRQDPGQGLRLIYYSQIVNDFQKGDIAEGYSVSREKKESFPLTVTSAQKNPTAFYLCASSIGGTGGGYTEAFFGQGTRLTVV.

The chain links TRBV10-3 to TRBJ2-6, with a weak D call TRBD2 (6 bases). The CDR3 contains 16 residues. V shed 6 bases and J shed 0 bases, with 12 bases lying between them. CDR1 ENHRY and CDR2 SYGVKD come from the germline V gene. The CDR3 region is CAISRDFSSGANVLTF. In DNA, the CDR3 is TGTGCCATCAGCAGGGACTTTAGCTCTGGGGCCAACGTCCTGACTTTC.

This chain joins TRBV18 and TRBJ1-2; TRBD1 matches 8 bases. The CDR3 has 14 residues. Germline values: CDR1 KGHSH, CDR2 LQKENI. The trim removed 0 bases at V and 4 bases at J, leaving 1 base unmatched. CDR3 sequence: CASSPPTGVYGYTF. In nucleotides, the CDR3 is TGTGCCAGCTCACCACCGACAGGGGTCTATGGCTACACCTTC.

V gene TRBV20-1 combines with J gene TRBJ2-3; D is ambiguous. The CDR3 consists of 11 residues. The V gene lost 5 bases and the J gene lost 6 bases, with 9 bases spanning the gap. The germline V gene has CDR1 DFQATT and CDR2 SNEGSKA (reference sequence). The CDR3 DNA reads TGCAGTGCTCCCTTCGGGGATACGCAGTATTTT. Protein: CSAPFGDTQYF.

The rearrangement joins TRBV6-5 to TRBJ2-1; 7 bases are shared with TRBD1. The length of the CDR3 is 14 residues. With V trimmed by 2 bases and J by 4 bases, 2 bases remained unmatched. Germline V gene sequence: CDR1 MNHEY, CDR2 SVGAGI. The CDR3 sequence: CASSYVTGYNEQFF. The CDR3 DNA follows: TGTGCCAGCAGTTACGTGACAGGGTACAATGAGCAGTTCTTC.

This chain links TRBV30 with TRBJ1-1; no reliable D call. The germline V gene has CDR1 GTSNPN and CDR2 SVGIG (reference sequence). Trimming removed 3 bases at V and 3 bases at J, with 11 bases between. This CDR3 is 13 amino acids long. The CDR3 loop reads CAWRFGWDTEAFF. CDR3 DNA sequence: TGTGCCTGGAGGTTCGGGTGGGACACTGAAGCTTTCTTT.

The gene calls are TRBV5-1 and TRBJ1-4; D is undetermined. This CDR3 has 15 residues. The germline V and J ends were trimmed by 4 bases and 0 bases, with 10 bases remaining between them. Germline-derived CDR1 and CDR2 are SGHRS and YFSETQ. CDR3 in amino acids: CASSPSQATNEKLFF. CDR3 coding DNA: TGCGCCAGCAGCCCCTCCCAGGCAACTAATGAAAAACTGTTTTTT.

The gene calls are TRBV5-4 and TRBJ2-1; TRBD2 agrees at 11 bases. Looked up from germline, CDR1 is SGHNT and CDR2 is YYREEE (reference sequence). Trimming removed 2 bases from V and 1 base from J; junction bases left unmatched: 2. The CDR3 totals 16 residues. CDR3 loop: CASSFRTSGSYNEQFF. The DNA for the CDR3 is TGTGCCAGCAGCTTCCGGACTAGCGGGTCCTACAATGAGCAGTTCTTC.

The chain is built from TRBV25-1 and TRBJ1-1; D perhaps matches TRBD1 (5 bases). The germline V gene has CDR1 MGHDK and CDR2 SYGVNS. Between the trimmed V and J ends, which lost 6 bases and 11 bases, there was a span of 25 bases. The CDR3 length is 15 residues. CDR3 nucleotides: TGTGCCAGCAGGATTTCCGGGACGGGGGACCCGGCGGCTTTCTTT. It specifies CASRISGTGDPAAFF.

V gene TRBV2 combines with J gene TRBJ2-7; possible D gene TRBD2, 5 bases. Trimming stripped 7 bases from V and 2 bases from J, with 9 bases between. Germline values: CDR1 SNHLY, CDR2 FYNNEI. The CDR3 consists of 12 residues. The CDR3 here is CASMRDPYEQYF. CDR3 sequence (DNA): TGTGCCAGCATGAGGGATCCCTACGAGCAGTACTTC.